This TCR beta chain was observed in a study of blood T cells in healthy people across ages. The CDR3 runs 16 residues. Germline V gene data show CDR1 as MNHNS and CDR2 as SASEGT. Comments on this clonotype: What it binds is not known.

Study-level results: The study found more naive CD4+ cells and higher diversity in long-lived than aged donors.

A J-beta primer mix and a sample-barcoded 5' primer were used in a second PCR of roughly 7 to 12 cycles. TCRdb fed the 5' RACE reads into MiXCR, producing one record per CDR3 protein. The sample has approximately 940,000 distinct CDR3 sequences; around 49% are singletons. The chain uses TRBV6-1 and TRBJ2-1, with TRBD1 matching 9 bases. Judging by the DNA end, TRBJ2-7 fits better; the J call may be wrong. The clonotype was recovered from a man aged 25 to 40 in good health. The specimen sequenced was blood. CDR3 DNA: TGTGCCAGCACCCGTGGGACAGGGAGACTCACCTACGAGCAGTACTTC. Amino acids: CASTRGTGRLTYEQYF.